Sequencing of this T cell receptor beta chain was carried out in a study of tissue T cells after allogeneic stem cell transplantation. This clone was seen only a few times. The target antigen is unknown. Genes here carry mouse names. Sequencing ends 1 residue short of the CDR3 end; the germline J gene provides the rest. Some clones are missing from TCRdb's copy, which holds only in-frame ones; the method was immunoSEQ multiplex PCR. The data contain 1,500 to 2,000 clones, roughly half of them seen just once; the ten biggest clones take up around a third. The time point here: mouse harvest day 14 after allogeneic transplant. Mouse grafts combined 10^7 T-cell-depleted bone marrow cells with 10^6 splenic CD5+ T cells. Mice had MHC-mismatched B6 into BALB/c GVHD, sampled day 7 or 14. Findings of the study overall: Motif-based clustering found tissue-specific repertoire signatures shared across patients, though few clones were shared. Sampling depth was limited, and the cohort was small and clinically varied.

The J segment lost 2 bases and the V segment lost 0 bases, leaving 5 bases of the junction unmatched. The CDR3 loop spans 16 amino acids. Germline-derived CDR1 and CDR2 are NNHNN and SYGAGS (reference sequence). The chain couples TRBV13-2 to TRBJ1-2; 9 bases line up with TRBD1. The sequenced sample consisted of blood. The TCR was taken from a female BALB/c mouse given C57BL/6 T cells with graft-versus-host disease after an allogeneic hematopoietic cell transplant. The CDR3 sequence: CASGDAGDRENSDYTF. Partial CDR3 DNA: TGTGCCAGCGGTGATGCAGGGGACAGGGAGAACTCCGACTACACC.